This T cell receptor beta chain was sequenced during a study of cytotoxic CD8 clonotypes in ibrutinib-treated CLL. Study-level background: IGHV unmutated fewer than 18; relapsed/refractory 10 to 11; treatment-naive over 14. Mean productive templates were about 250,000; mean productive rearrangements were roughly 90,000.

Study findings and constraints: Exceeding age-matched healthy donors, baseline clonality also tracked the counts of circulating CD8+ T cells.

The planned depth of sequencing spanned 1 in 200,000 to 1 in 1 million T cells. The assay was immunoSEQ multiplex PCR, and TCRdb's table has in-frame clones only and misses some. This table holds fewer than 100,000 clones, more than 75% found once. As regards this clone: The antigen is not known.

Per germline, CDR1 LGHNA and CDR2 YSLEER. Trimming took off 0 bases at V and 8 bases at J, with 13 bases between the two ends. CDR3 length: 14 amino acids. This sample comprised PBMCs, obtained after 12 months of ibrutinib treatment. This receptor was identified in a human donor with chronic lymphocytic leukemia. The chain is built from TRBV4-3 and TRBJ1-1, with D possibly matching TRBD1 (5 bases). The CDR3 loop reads CASSQEERRTEAFF. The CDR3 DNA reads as TGCGCCAGCAGCCAAGAAGAGAGGAGGACAGAAGCTTTCTTT.